One and the same sample provided the 2 T cell receptor beta chains below, sequenced in a study of type 1 regulatory T cells. General study points: Compared with non-type 1 regulatory T cells, type 1 regulatory T cells showed a more restricted TCR repertoire.

Their cognate antigens are unknown. TCRdb itself ran the reads through MiXCR, one entry per CDR3 protein. Altogether fewer than 80,000 distinct CDR3 sequences are present, around 21% being singletons, with the ten largest covering around 8.1%. The sample taken for sequencing was cultured type 1 regulatory T (Tr1) cells, either the whole culture or a sorted fraction (not recorded which). These receptors all stem from a human donor in good health.

This chain connects TRBV2 to TRBJ2-5; 11 bases align to TRBD2. The CDR3 runs 15 residues. V gave up 1 base and J gave up 4 bases; unmatched junction bases: 2. In germline, CDR1 is SNHLY, CDR2 FYNNEI. CDR3 DNA: TGTGCCAGCAGTGAAGAACTAGCGGGAGTAGAGACCCAGTACTTC. Its translation is CASSEELAGVETQYF. Using reference TRBV2 and TRBJ2-5 for the parts outside the CDR3, the full variable domain is EPEVTQTPSHQVTQMGQEVILRCVPISNHLYFYWYRQILGQKVEFLVSFYNNEISEKSEIFDDQFSVERPDGSNFTLKIRSTKLEDSAMYFCASSEELAGVETQYFGPGTRLLVL.

This clonotype showed up just once. The rearrangement links TRBV30 to TRBJ1-1, with unresolved D. V was cut by 0 bases and J by 3 bases, with 8 bases left in between. The CDR3 is 13 amino acids. Germline CDR1 reads GTSNPN; CDR2 reads SVGIG (reference sequence). The CDR3 DNA follows: TGTGCCTGGAGTGTACGCGGAGACACTGAAGCTTTCTTT. It specifies CAWSVRGDTEAFF.